The sequence of this T cell receptor beta chain was determined in a study of cytomegalovirus exposure and HLA in healthy donors. On the study more broadly: Most donors, just over 80% of several hundred genotyped, fell in the Caucasian-associated ancestry cluster. Study-level results: Most of the CMV-associated TCR beta chains (in a later analysis) appeared to be HLA-restricted. A missense DCLRE1C variant was associated with V- and J-gene trimming of TCR beta chains in a later analysis, and an independent cohort replicated the association.

Losses at the gene ends were 2 bases for V and 5 bases for J; bases not matched to a gene: 9. The V gene's germline CDR1 is GTSNPN and CDR2 SVGIG (reference sequence). The length of the CDR3 is 16 residues. Note on this clone: Antigen: not known.

The PCR made use of 60 Vbeta and 13 Jbeta primers. Method: immunoSEQ multiplex PCR; TCRdb's copy keeps in-frame clones and lacks some. The sample holds around 150,000 clones, 82% seen once. The receptor was isolated from a man aged 50 to 59 in good health and CMV-seropositive. The sequenced sample was PBMCs. V usage is TRBV30 and J usage is TRBJ2-5, with 12 bases identical to TRBD2. The CDR3 reads CAWSPLAGGFGETQYF. In DNA, the CDR3 is TGTGCCTGGAGTCCTCTAGCGGGAGGGTTCGGTGAGACCCAGTACTTC.